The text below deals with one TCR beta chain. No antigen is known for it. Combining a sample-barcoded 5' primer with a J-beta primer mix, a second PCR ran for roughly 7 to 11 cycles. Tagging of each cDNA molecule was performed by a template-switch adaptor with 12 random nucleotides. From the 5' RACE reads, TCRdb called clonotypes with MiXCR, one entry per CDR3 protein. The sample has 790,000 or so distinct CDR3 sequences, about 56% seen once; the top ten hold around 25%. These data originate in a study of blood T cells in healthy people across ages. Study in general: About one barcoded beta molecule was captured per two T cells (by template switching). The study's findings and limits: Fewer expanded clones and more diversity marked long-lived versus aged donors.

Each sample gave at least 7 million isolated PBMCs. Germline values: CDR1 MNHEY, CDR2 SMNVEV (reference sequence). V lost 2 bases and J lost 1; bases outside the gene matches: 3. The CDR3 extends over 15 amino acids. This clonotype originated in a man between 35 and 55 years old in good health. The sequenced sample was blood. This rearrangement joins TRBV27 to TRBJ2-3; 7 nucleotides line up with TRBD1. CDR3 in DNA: TGTGCCAGCAGTTTAGACGACAGGGGCACAGATACGCAGTATTTT. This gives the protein CASSLDDRGTDTQYF.